The 26 T cell receptor beta chains listed next were all sequenced from one sample in a study of cytomegalovirus exposure and HLA in healthy donors. It was with 60 Vbeta and 13 Jbeta primers that the PCR ran. Generated by immunoSEQ multiplex PCR, the TCRdb table keeps only in-frame clones and is missing some. The sample carries about 220,000 clones, about 80% recorded once. The sample taken for sequencing was PBMCs. The receptors were sampled from a male donor in good health and CMV-seronegative.

This rearrangement joins TRBV5-1 to TRBJ2-5; D possibly corresponds to TRBD1 (5 bases). Germline CDR1 and CDR2: SGHRS and YFSETQ. CDR3 length equals 12 residues. V was trimmed by 7 bases and J by 6 bases, leaving 13 bases between them. This CDR3 is CASSLPGQTQYF. Here the CDR3 DNA reads TGCGCCAGCTCCCTCCCAGGGCAGACCCAGTACTTC.

This clone has just a few counts. The V and J genes are TRBV6-5 and TRBJ1-5, with D hard to call. The length of the CDR3 is 15 residues. V gave up 6 bases and J gave up 2 bases, with 14 bases separating them. Germline-derived CDR1 and CDR2 are MNHEY and SVGAGI. The CDR3 coding sequence is TGTGCCAGCAGACAGACTAGAGTTGGCAATCAGCCCCAGCATTTT. Protein: CASRQTRVGNQPQHF.

This chain joins TRBV6-4 and TRBJ2-2, with 11 nucleotides matching TRBD1. The V segment lost 6 bases and the J segment 6 bases; nucleotides outside the gene matches: 3. The CDR3 length is 14 residues. Germline V gene lookup returns CDR1 MRHNA and CDR2 SNTAGT. In DNA form, the CDR3 reads TGTGCCAGCAGAGGACAGGGGGCGCCCGGGGAGCTGTTTTTT. Translation: CASRGQGAPGELFF.

The CDR3 region has the DNA TGTGCCAGCAGCCCGAGCCTAGCGGGGGTGAACACCGGGGAGCTGTTTTTT. This translates into CASSPSLAGVNTGELFF. This chain connects TRBV9 to TRBJ2-2, with 10 bases fitting TRBD2. V lost 4 bases, J lost 1 base, and 7 bases stayed unmatched. CDR1 and CDR2 from the germline V gene are SGDLS and YYNGEE. This CDR3 region has 17 residues. The full variable domain, rest sourced from reference TRBV9 and TRBJ2-2, is DSGVTQTPKHLITATGQRVTLRCSPRSGDLSVYWYQQSLDQGLQFLIQYYNGEERAKGNILERFSAQQFPDLHSELNLSSLELGDSALYFCASSPSLAGVNTGELFFGEGSRLTVL.

The chain recombines TRBV7-2 with TRBJ2-1; 8 nucleotides match TRBD2. Trimming cost V 2 bases and J 6 bases; bases outside gene matches: 12. CDR1 and CDR2 (germline): SGHTA, FQGNSA. The length of the CDR3 is 17 residues. CDR3 sequence: CASSLSGAGLGFNEQFF. In DNA, the CDR3 is TGTGCCAGCAGCTTATCGGGAGCGGGACTAGGATTCAATGAGCAGTTCTTC.

The rearrangement uses TRBV20-1 and TRBJ1-2; D perhaps matches TRBD1 (6 bases). With 4 bases removed from V and 8 bases from J, the gap between germline ends came to 11 bases. The CDR3 has 11 amino acids. Looked up from germline, CDR1 is DFQATT and CDR2 is SNEGSKA (reference sequence). The CDR3 is CSANRARGYTF. In nucleotides, the CDR3 is TGCAGTGCTAACAGGGCGCGCGGCTACACCTTC.

This chain uses TRBV6-6 with TRBJ1-1; possibly TRBD1 for D (5 bases). Per germline, CDR1 MNHNY and CDR2 SVGAGI (reference sequence). Trimming removed 0 bases from V and 3 bases from J, with 8 bases in between. The CDR3 has 14 amino acids. CDR3 DNA: TGTGCCAGCAGTTACTCTTCCAGGGACACTGAAGCTTTCTTT. This encodes CASSYSSRDTEAFF.

The J gene is TRBJ2-3, the V gene TRBV30; 8 bases match TRBD2. The CDR3 loop spans 15 amino acids. The germline CDR1 and CDR2 sequences are GTSNPN and SVGIG (reference sequence). After removal of 1 base from V and 3 bases from J, the junction contained 6 bases not matched to a gene. CDR3 protein: CAWSAPAGVTDTQYF. The CDR3 bases are TGTGCCTGGAGTGCTCCAGCGGGAGTGACAGATACGCAGTATTTT. Full variable domain (remainder filled in from reference TRBV30 and TRBJ2-3): SQTIHQWPATLVQPVGSPLSLECTVEGTSNPNLYWYRQAAGRGLQLLFYSVGIGQISSEVPQNLSASRPQDRQFILSSKKLLLSDSGFYLCAWSAPAGVTDTQYFGPGTRLTVL.

The V gene is TRBV7-2, the J gene TRBJ2-5; TRBD2 might be the D (5 bases). Trimming removed 1 base at V and 4 bases at J, with 13 bases between. The CDR3 is 15 amino acids. Germline V gene data show CDR1 as SGHTA and CDR2 as FQGNSA. CDR3 region: CASSLVGGFRETQYF. The DNA for the CDR3 is TGTGCCAGCAGCTTAGTTGGCGGGTTCAGAGAGACCCAGTACTTC.

As concerns this clone: Additional DNA sequences in this sample encode the identical CDR3. The J gene is TRBJ1-5, the V gene TRBV19; 7 nucleotides align to TRBD1. V trimming: 1 base; J trimming: 2 bases; junction bases outside the gene matches: 2. The CDR3 consists of 15 residues. Germline V CDR1 and CDR2: LNHDA, SQIVND (reference sequence). The CDR3, as DNA: TGTGCCAGTAGTATAGGAGGGGGCGGCAATCAGCCCCAGCATTTT. It translates to CASSIGGGGNQPQHF.

This chain uses TRBV6-5 with TRBJ1-2; D may be TRBD1 (5 bases). The germline gives CDR1 MNHEY, CDR2 SVGAGI. This CDR3 is 13 amino acids long. The V and J ends lost 6 bases and 3 bases respectively, with 11 bases between them. The CDR3 reads CASRYGGDYGYTF. The CDR3 nucleotides are TGTGCCAGCAGATATGGGGGGGACTATGGCTACACCTTC.

The genes are TRBV5-1 and TRBJ2-5, with TRBD2 matching 11 bases. Germline assignment: CDR1 SGHRS and CDR2 YFSETQ. The CDR3 length is 16 residues. The trim removed 4 bases at V and 3 bases at J, leaving 8 bases unmatched. As DNA, the CDR3 is TGCGCCAGCAGCCAGACGACTAGCGGGAAGGAAGAGACCCAGTACTTC. Translated: CASSQTTSGKEETQYF.

The chain has TRBV29-1 and TRBJ1-2, with D tentatively TRBD1 (6 bases). The CDR3 is 14 amino acids. CDR1 is SQVTM, CDR2 ANQGSEA, per germline. Trimming removed 4 bases from V and 0 bases from J, with 12 bases in between. The CDR3 region has the DNA TGCAGCGTTGTCTTGGGACAACCTAACTATGGCTACACCTTC. Translation: CSVVLGQPNYGYTF.

This sequence joins TRBV7-9 and TRBJ2-7; D gene unclear. Germline lookup yields CDR1 SEHNR and CDR2 FQNEAQ (reference sequence). The CDR3 covers 14 residues. Trimming pared 3 bases from V and 0 bases from J, leaving 9 bases between. CDR3 coding DNA: TGTGCCAGCAGCTTCCTTCAGGACTCCTACGAGCAGTACTTC. Translated: CASSFLQDSYEQYF.

J is TRBJ2-1 and V is TRBV15; TRBD2 agrees at 7 bases. Looked up from germline, CDR1 is LNHNV and CDR2 is YYDKDF (reference sequence). Unmatched junction bases numbered 3, after V lost 0 bases and J lost 4 bases. The CDR3 contains 15 residues. CDR3 DNA sequence: TGTGCCACCAGCAGAGATCTAGCGGTTTACAATGAGCAGTTCTTC. Translation gives CATSRDLAVYNEQFF.

This chain joins TRBV11-2 and TRBJ2-1; 12 bases agree with TRBD2. Germline-derived CDR1 and CDR2 are SGHAT and FQNNGV. Germline trimming cut 5 bases from V and 7 bases from J; bases unmatched to any gene: 9. The CDR3 is made up of 16 amino acids. For the CDR3, the DNA is TGTGCCAGCAGCACTCGACTAGCGGGAGTGGATAATGAGCAGTTCTTC. Protein sequence: CASSTRLAGVDNEQFF.

V usage is TRBV27 and J usage is TRBJ2-7, with a possible D match to TRBD1 (5 bases). The length of the CDR3 is 14 residues. Germline CDR1 reads MNHEY; CDR2 reads SMNVEV (reference sequence). The V and J ends lost 8 bases and 2 bases respectively, with 16 bases between them. CDR3 protein: CASAYHRNTYEQYF. The CDR3 DNA sequence: TGTGCCAGCGCTTACCACAGGAACACCTACGAGCAGTACTTC.

J is TRBJ1-1 and V is TRBV4-3; D is unclear. V dropped 0 bases and J dropped 3 bases, with 5 bases sitting between them. The CDR3 contains 13 residues. Per the germline V gene, CDR1 is LGHNA and CDR2 is YSLEER. Written as DNA, the CDR3 is TGCGCCAGCAGCCAAGAGGGAGACACTGAAGCTTTCTTT. This translates into CASSQEGDTEAFF.

CDR3 in amino acids: CASSWGAAQPQHF. The CDR3, as DNA: TGTGCCAGCAGCTGGGGCGCGGCCCAGCCCCAGCATTTT. The chain combines TRBV5-6 with TRBJ1-5, with a tentative D call TRBD1 (5 bases). Germline CDR1 SGHDT, CDR2 YYEEEE. With 3 bases removed from V and 7 bases from J, the gap between germline ends came to 11 bases. There are 13 residues in the CDR3.

The V gene is TRBV13, the J gene TRBJ1-2, with D possibly matching TRBD1 (5 bases). The CDR3 contains 13 residues. V was pared by 5 bases and J by 3 bases, with 10 bases between. The V gene's germline CDR1 is PRHDT and CDR2 FYEKMQ (reference sequence). The CDR3 DNA reads as TGTGCCAGCAGCCCGGGACTGTACTATGGCTACACCTTC. Translated, it gives CASSPGLYYGYTF.

The chain is built from TRBV27 and TRBJ2-3; possible D gene TRBD1, 5 bases. Germline V lookup: CDR1 MNHEY, CDR2 SMNVEV (reference sequence). The CDR3 totals 14 residues. V shed 3 bases and J shed 2 bases, with 9 bases lying between them. The CDR3 spells CASSFQGNTDTQYF. CDR3 nucleotide sequence: TGTGCCAGCAGTTTCCAGGGTAACACAGATACGCAGTATTTT.

The table lists this clone with a few counts. The chain joins TRBV7-2 to TRBJ2-7; D is perhaps TRBD1 (5 bases). V was pared by 4 bases and J by 0 bases, with 10 bases between. The germline gives CDR1 SGHTA, CDR2 FQGNSA. The CDR3 runs to 14 residues. CDR3 sequence (DNA): TGTGCCAGCAGCTCCAGGGTTTCCTCCTACGAGCAGTACTTC. This encodes CASSSRVSSYEQYF.

The chain couples TRBV13 to TRBJ2-3; the match to TRBD2 covers 10 bases. Germline V gene lookup returns CDR1 PRHDT and CDR2 FYEKMQ (reference sequence). V shed 5 bases, J shed 4 bases, and the junction held 9 bases outside the gene matches. The CDR3 length is 16 residues. The CDR3 region has the DNA TGTGCCAGCAGCCCCGGGACTAGCGTCCTGGCAGATACGCAGTATTTT. It codes for CASSPGTSVLADTQYF. The full variable domain, with the rest looked up from reference TRBV13 and TRBJ2-3, is AAGVIQSPRHLIKEKRETATLKCYPIPRHDTVYWYQQGPGQDPQFLISFYEKMQSDKGSIPDRFSAQQFSDYHSELNMSSLELGDSALYFCASSPGTSVLADTQYFGPGTRLTVL.

CDR3 coding DNA: TGTGCCAGCAGTCCAACGAACACCGGGGAGCTGTTTTTT. Protein product: CASSPTNTGELFF. The V and J genes are TRBV28 and TRBJ2-2, with D unclear. This CDR3 comprises 13 residues. V shed 5 bases and J shed 0 bases, with 4 bases lying between them. Germline lookup yields CDR1 MDHEN and CDR2 SYDVKM.

In its sample, this clone was seen once. In DNA, the CDR3 is TGTGCCAGCTCACCAAGACAGGACGCAACCAGTGAAGCTTTCTTT. Its protein product is CASSPRQDATSEAFF. This chain uses TRBV18 with TRBJ1-1; tentative D call: TRBD1 (6 bases). Trimming took off 2 bases at V and 7 bases at J, with 17 bases between the two ends. CDR1 is KGHSH and CDR2 is LQKENI in the germline V gene. The length of the CDR3 is 15 residues.

In its sample, this clone was seen a few times. The gene calls are TRBV9 and TRBJ2-7; the D gene is possibly TRBD2 (5 bases). The length of the CDR3 is 14 residues. Germline V gene data show CDR1 as SGDLS and CDR2 as YYNGEE. V lost 2 bases, J lost 3 bases, and 12 bases lay in between. CDR3 in amino acids: CASSVYDGVYEQYF. Written as DNA, the CDR3 is TGTGCCAGCAGCGTCTATGACGGGGTCTACGAGCAGTACTTC. Combining the CDR3 with reference TRBV9 and TRBJ2-7 gives the whole variable domain DSGVTQTPKHLITATGQRVTLRCSPRSGDLSVYWYQQSLDQGLQFLIQYYNGEERAKGNILERFSAQQFPDLHSELNLSSLELGDSALYFCASSVYDGVYEQYFGPGTRLTVT.